This is a list of T cell receptor beta chains from one sample in a study of blood T cell repertoires in COVID-19. The method was immunoSEQ multiplex PCR; TCRdb's version includes in-frame clones alone and lacks a portion of them. This sample carries under 30,000 clones, roughly 94% of them seen once, and the ten largest clones take roughly 3.7%. Sequencing input: peripheral blood. The receptors were sampled from a human donor with active COVID-19. The donor label of this sample is uncertain. The CDR3 runs from the conserved cysteine through the conserved F or W. The D gene is left open where the match is weak. Rows may omit the clone size; those that give it use once, few, many or a size class.

d_call j_call clone_size v_call cdr3_nt cdr3_aa
TRBD2 TRBJ2-3 NA TRBV5-5 TGTGCCAGCAGCTGGGGGAGTGGGCTAGCGGTAGATACGCAGTATTTT CASSWGSGLAVDTQYF
TRBD1 TRBJ2-1 NA TRBV5-1 TGCGCCAGCAGCTTGGGGGACAGACTCTCCTACAATGAGCAGTTCTTC CASSLGDRLSYNEQFF
TRBD2 TRBJ2-3 NA TRBV6-5 TGTGCCAGCAGACTAGCGGGGGGACGCACAGATACGCAGTATTTT CASRLAGGRTDTQYF
NA TRBJ2-2 few TRBV24-1 TGTGCCACCAGTGATTTGCGGGGTAGTACCGGGGAGCTGTTTTTT CATSDLRGSTGELFF
TRBD2 TRBJ2-1 NA TRBV3-1/TRBV3-2 TGTGCCAGCAGCCAAGAGCGGGGGGGCCCATACAATGAGCAGTTCTTC CASSQERGGPYNEQFF
TRBD1 TRBJ1-1 NA TRBV2 TGTGCCAGCAGTGAAGCGCTTCAGGGGGCTGGCACTGAAGCTTTCTTT CASSEALQGAGTEAFF
TRBD2 TRBJ2-2 NA TRBV7-8 TGTGCCAGCAGCTTAAGGCTAGCGGGAGATGGCACCGGGGAGCTGTTTTTT CASSLRLAGDGTGELFF
NA TRBJ2-7 NA TRBV13 TGTGCCAGCAGCTTCCGTACTTACGAGCAGTACTTC CASSFRTYEQYF
NA TRBJ2-7 NA TRBV12-3/TRBV12-4 TGTGCCAGCAGTTTAGGTGCAGGGCACGAGCAGTACTTC CASSLGAGHEQYF
TRBD1 TRBJ1-4 NA TRBV11-2 TGTGGGGGAGACAGGGGGAGTGAAAAACTGTTTTTT CGGDRGSEKLFF
TRBD2 TRBJ2-3 few TRBV10-3 TGTGCCATCTGGAGCGGGAGTGGGAAGGCAGATACGCAGTATTTT CAIWSGSGKADTQYF
NA TRBJ1-5 NA TRBV19 TGTGCCAGTAAGCAGGGGAAGGAAAATCAGCCCCAGCATTTT CASKQGKENQPQHF
NA TRBJ2-2 NA TRBV11-2 TGTGCCAGCAGCTTGGGACACAGAAATACCGGGGAGCTGTTTTTT CASSLGHRNTGELFF
NA TRBJ2-5 NA TRBV6-5 TGTGCCAGCAGTTCCCGAGAGGGACTGCAAGAGACCCAGTACTTC CASSSREGLQETQYF
NA TRBJ2-7 NA TRBV12-5 TGTGCTAGTGGTCCATCCGGGACAACCGCCTACGAGCAGTACTTC CASGPSGTTAYEQYF
TRBD1 TRBJ2-1 NA TRBV7-9 TGTGCCAGCAGCAAGACAGGGAACTCCTACAATGAGCAGTTCTTC CASSKTGNSYNEQFF
NA TRBJ2-2 NA TRBV14 TGTGCCAGCAGCCAAGGACAAACTAACACCGGGGAGCTGTTTTTT CASSQGQTNTGELFF
TRBD1 TRBJ1-4 NA TRBV2 TGTGCCAGCAGTGAACGGGACAGTAAGGGGGTTATTTGGATTTTT CASSERDSKGVIWIF
NA TRBJ2-7 once TRBV30 TGTGCCTGGGGGGGCCTCTCCTACGAGCAGTACTTC CAWGGLSYEQYF
NA TRBJ2-2 NA TRBV4-2 TGTGCCAGCAGCCAAGAAGTCGGGTCGAACACCGGGGAGCTGTTTTTT CASSQEVGSNTGELFF
TRBD1 TRBJ2-5 NA TRBV14 TGTGCCAGCAGCCTTTTAGGACAGGGGAGTTTGGAGACCCAGTACTTC CASSLLGQGSLETQYF
TRBD2 TRBJ2-7 NA TRBV7-8 TGTGCCAGCAGCTTAGCCCGGACTAGCAGGGACGAGCAGTACTTC CASSLARTSRDEQYF
TRBD2 TRBJ2-1 NA TRBV19 TGTGCCAGTAGTTCGCGACTAGCGCCTAGCGTCGATGAGCAGTTCTTC CASSSRLAPSVDEQFF
TRBD2 TRBJ2-1 NA TRBV5-1 TGCGCCAGCAGCTCGAACACACCTAGCGGGGGAAGCTCCTACAATGAGCAGTTCTTC CASSSNTPSGGSSYNEQFF